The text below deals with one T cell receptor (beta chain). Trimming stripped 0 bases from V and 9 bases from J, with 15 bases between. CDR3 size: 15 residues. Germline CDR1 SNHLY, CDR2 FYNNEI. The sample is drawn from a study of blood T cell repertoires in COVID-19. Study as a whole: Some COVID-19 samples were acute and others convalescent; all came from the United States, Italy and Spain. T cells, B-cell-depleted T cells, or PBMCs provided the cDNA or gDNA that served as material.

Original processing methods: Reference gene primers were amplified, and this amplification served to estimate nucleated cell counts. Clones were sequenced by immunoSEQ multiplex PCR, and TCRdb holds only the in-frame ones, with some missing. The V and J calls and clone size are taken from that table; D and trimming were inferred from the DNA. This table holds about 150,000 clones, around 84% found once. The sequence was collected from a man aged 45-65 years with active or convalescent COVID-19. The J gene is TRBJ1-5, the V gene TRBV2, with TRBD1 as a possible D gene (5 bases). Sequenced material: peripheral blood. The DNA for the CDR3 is TGTGCCAGCAGTGAAGCGCTTTGGGGCCGCGGGCCCCAGCATTTT. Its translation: CASSEALWGRGPQHF.